Sequencing of this TCR beta chain was carried out in a study of post-analysis software for immune sequencing data. Study summary: The courses of disease that were included comprised relapsing-remitting, secondary progressive and progressive-relapsing multiple sclerosis. General study findings and limits: A handful of TRBV segments appeared more often in patients than in controls, and TRBV5-6, TRBV5-1 and TRBV20-1 were among these.

CDR1 is SGHTA, CDR2 FQGNSA, per germline. The CDR3 has 14 residues. V was pared by 5 bases and J by 4 bases, with 14 bases between. The table lists this clonotype with many counts. The antigen remains undetermined. Libraries were made from TCR beta cDNA, and they carried unique molecular identifiers. Out of roughly 0.85 to 11 million T cells, a few hundred thousand cDNA molecules were generated. TCRdb called the PCR reads again in MiXCR, with one record for every CDR3 protein. This table holds some 690,000 distinct CDR3 sequences, 25% to 30% found once. The V call is TRBV7-2, the J call TRBJ1-2; D unclear. Sample: blood. This receptor was identified in a girl aged 5-17 years with multiple sclerosis. The CDR3 region is CASSLDPGSYGYTF. The CDR3 coding sequence is TGTGCCAGCAGCCTGGATCCAGGTAGCTATGGCTACACCTTC.